This entry lists 15 T cell receptor beta chains sequenced from one sample in a study of blood T cell repertoires in COVID-19. The table came from immunoSEQ multiplex PCR; TCRdb's copy has only in-frame clones and leaves some out. The repertoire includes some 260,000 clones, under 95% of them detected once, and 1.9% sits in the top ten. The sample taken for sequencing was PBMCs or T cells enriched from blood (not recorded which). These receptor sequences come from a woman aged 18-29 years who had recovered from COVID-19.

This chain links TRBV19 with TRBJ1-3, with unresolved D. This CDR3 has 15 residues. Trimming took 8 bases from V and 0 from J, leaving 14 bases between them. Germline assignment: CDR1 LNHDA and CDR2 SQIVND (reference sequence). The CDR3: CASSQQHSSGNTIYF. The CDR3 region has the DNA TGTGCCAGTTCTCAACAACACAGCTCTGGAAACACCATATATTTT. Drawing the rest from reference TRBV19 and TRBJ1-3, the complete variable domain is DGGITQSPKYLFRKEGQNVTLSCEQNLNHDAMYWYRQDPGQGLRLIYYSQIVNDFQKGDIAEGYSVSREKKESFPLTVTSAQKNPTAFYLCASSQQHSSGNTIYFGEGSWLTVV.

This clone is a singleton in its sample. This chain links TRBV9 with TRBJ1-5; 7 nucleotides line up with TRBD1. Trimming at V came to 0 bases and at J to 8 bases, leaving 5 bases not matched to a gene. CDR3 size: 14 residues. Germline values: CDR1 SGDLS, CDR2 YYNGEE. CDR3 residues: CASSVAPGGEPQHF. The DNA for the CDR3 is TGTGCCAGCAGCGTAGCCCCAGGGGGAGAGCCCCAGCATTTT.

This chain links TRBV6-5 with TRBJ1-2; 9 nucleotides agree with TRBD1. Germline V gives CDR1 MNHEY, CDR2 SVGAGI. After removal of 6 bases from V and 6 bases from J, the junction contained 11 bases not matched to a gene. This CDR3 is built from 15 residues. The CDR3 sequence is CASRKTGGGEDGYTF. DNA for the CDR3: TGTGCCAGCAGGAAGACAGGGGGAGGGGAAGATGGCTACACCTTC.

V usage is TRBV12-3 or TRBV12-4 and J usage is TRBJ2-7; no clear D gene. CDR3 length: 13 residues. Trimming left V 2 bases short and J 3 bases short, with 8 bases between. The CDR3 loop is CASSLTRGYEQYF. The CDR3 DNA sequence: TGTGCCAGCAGTTTAACTCGTGGCTACGAGCAGTACTTC.

The rearrangement joins TRBV7-6 to TRBJ2-7, with 13 bases aligning to TRBD2. Germline CDR1 is SGHVS and CDR2 is FNYEAQ. The CDR3 totals 19 residues. V gave up 0 bases and J gave up 4 bases; unmatched junction bases: 12. The CDR3 DNA follows: TGTGCCAGCAGCTTAGCCGTACGACTAGCGGGAGGTCTGGCGTACGAGCAGTACTTC. This sequence encodes CASSLAVRLAGGLAYEQYF.

Turning to this clone: The junction differs from germline at one of its ends, possibly a read error. The chain employs TRBV5-1 and TRBJ1-1, with D possibly TRBD1 on 6 matching bases. CDR1 is SGHRS and CDR2 is YFSETQ in the germline V gene. CDR3 size: 14 residues. The CDR3 region has the DNA TGCGCCAGCAGCTTGGGGCAGGGGAACGCTGAAGCTTTCTTT. This codes for CASSLGQGNAEAFF.

The gene calls are TRBV5-6 and TRBJ1-5, with D maybe TRBD1 (5 bases). V dropped 3 bases and J dropped 7 bases, with 14 bases sitting between them. This CDR3 is built from 14 residues. Germline assignment: CDR1 SGHDT and CDR2 YYEEEE. The CDR3 reads CASSYFKGNQPQHF. The CDR3 region has the DNA TGTGCCAGCAGCTATTTTAAGGGGAACCAGCCCCAGCATTTT.

This clone has more than one count but fewer than ten. The chain has TRBV7-6 and TRBJ1-2, with D perhaps TRBD1 (6 bases). Germline CDR1 is SGHVS and CDR2 is FNYEAQ. V gave up 5 bases and J gave up 4 bases, with 14 bases separating them. This CDR3 is 14 amino acids long. The DNA for the CDR3 is TGTGCCAGCAGCCTAGGACAGACTTCCTATGGCTACACCTTC. Protein sequence: CASSLGQTSYGYTF.

This chain uses TRBV24-1 with TRBJ1-5; no reliable D call. CDR3 length: 17 residues. V gave up 8 bases and J gave up 0 bases, with 19 bases separating them. The germline gives CDR1 KGHDR, CDR2 SFDVKD. The CDR3 nucleotides read TGTGCCACCATTGGCCCCTACAGAGAAGATAGCAATCAGCCCCAGCATTTT. Protein sequence: CATIGPYREDSNQPQHF.

The chain carries TRBV7-9 and TRBJ1-4, with TRBD1 identical over 10 bases. Germline V gene sequence: CDR1 SEHNR, CDR2 FQNEAQ (reference sequence). The CDR3 is made up of 15 amino acids. After removal of 5 bases from V and 7 bases from J, the junction contained 7 bases not matched to a gene. This CDR3 is CASSVTGGAGEKLFF. CDR3 nucleotides: TGTGCCAGCAGCGTGACAGGGGGCGCGGGTGAAAAACTGTTTTTT.

This chain connects TRBV2 to TRBJ2-2, with D maybe TRBD1 (6 bases). The CDR3 is 14 amino acids. CDR1 and CDR2 (germline): SNHLY, FYNNEI. V lost 7 bases to trimming and J lost 7 bases, with 16 bases between them. As DNA, the CDR3 is TGTGCCAGCAAACCACAGGGAGACAGCGGGGAGCTGTTTTTT. It yields the protein CASKPQGDSGELFF.

A single count supports this clone. The V call is TRBV5-6, the J call TRBJ2-1, with 8 bases aligning to TRBD2. The junction had 13 bases not matched to a gene; V was cut back by 6 bases and J by 5 bases. This CDR3 has 16 residues. Germline CDR1 and CDR2: SGHDT and YYEEEE. The CDR3 bases are TGTGCCAGCACCAACCCCCGGGAGGGGATGAACAATGAGCAGTTCTTC. Amino acid sequence: CASTNPREGMNNEQFF.

This rearrangement joins TRBV5-6 to TRBJ1-1; weak D call: TRBD1 (6 bases). CDR1 and CDR2 from the germline V gene are SGHDT and YYEEEE. The germline V and J ends were trimmed by 0 bases and 10 bases, with 16 bases remaining between them. The CDR3 loop spans 14 amino acids. DNA of the CDR3: TGTGCCAGCAGCTTGGGATCCCCGGGCAGGGGAGCTTTCTTT. Encoded protein: CASSLGSPGRGAFF.

This clone appeared a few times. The genes are TRBV18 and TRBJ1-3; D is perhaps TRBD1 (5 bases). The ends were cut back, 3 bases at V and 0 bases at J, with 21 bases in the middle. Looked up from germline, CDR1 is KGHSH and CDR2 is LQKENI. CDR3 length: 19 residues. CDR3 coding DNA: TGTGCCAGCTCACCTTATAAGGCAGGGCGACACGACTCTGGAAACACCATATATTTT. It translates to CASSPYKAGRHDSGNTIYF.

The chain combines TRBV4-1 with TRBJ1-1; a possible D gene is TRBD1 (6 bases). The CDR3 extends over 16 amino acids. CDR1 MGHRA and CDR2 YSYEKL come from the germline V gene. V shed 1 base and J shed 5 bases, with 17 bases lying between them. CDR3 bases: TGCGCCAGCAGCCAAGCCCTGACAGGCAGAGGGACTGAAGCTTTCTTT. It specifies CASSQALTGRGTEAFF.